This passage covers 11 T cell receptor beta chains from one sample sequenced in a study of T cell responses to AZD1222 COVID-19 vaccine. Measured with immunoSEQ multiplex PCR; TCRdb has only the in-frame clones, and not every one. The table lists more than 110,000 clones, about nine tenths of them singletons, with approximately 4.5% in the top ten. The sample consisted of peripheral blood, taken on day 0 of AZD1222 vaccination. The source is an adult in good health.

This chain connects TRBV28 to TRBJ1-2; 9 positions agree with TRBD1. The V gene's germline CDR1 is MDHEN and CDR2 SYDVKM. The CDR3 totals 17 residues. V was pared by 6 bases and J by 7 bases, with 18 bases of the junction left unmatched. The CDR3 DNA is TGTGCCAGCAGCTCACGCCGTAGCGGGACAGGGAACGGTGGCTACACCTTC. Amino acids: CASSSRRSGTGNGGYTF.

The chain carries TRBV5-1 and TRBJ1-1; TRBD1 is a possible D gene (6 bases). CDR1 is SGHRS, CDR2 YFSETQ, per germline. The germline V and J ends were trimmed by 2 bases and 8 bases, with 13 bases remaining between them. The CDR3 has 13 residues. The CDR3 DNA sequence: TGCGCCAGCAGCTTACAGGGTACGGCAGAAGCTTTCTTT. It encodes CASSLQGTAEAFF.

This chain links TRBV6-5 with TRBJ1-6; 11 bases map to TRBD1. The CDR3 totals 15 residues. The germline CDR1 and CDR2 sequences are MNHEY and SVGAGI. Germline trimming cut 5 bases from V and 9 bases from J; bases unmatched to any gene: 6. The CDR3 is CASSQDRGQISPLHF. The DNA for the CDR3 is TGTGCCAGCAGTCAGGACAGGGGGCAGATTTCACCCCTCCACTTT.

The chain links TRBV4-2 to TRBJ1-1; D uncertain. In germline, CDR1 is LGHNA, CDR2 YNFKEQ. V dropped 4 bases and J dropped 8 bases, with 17 bases sitting between them. The CDR3 is made up of 14 amino acids. CDR3 residues: CASSPLGAGKEAFF. As DNA, the CDR3 is TGTGCCAGCAGCCCCCTCGGAGCTGGTAAGGAAGCTTTCTTT.

The V and J genes are TRBV4-1 and TRBJ2-3; 11 nucleotides agree with TRBD2. The CDR3 has 18 residues. CDR1 MGHRA and CDR2 YSYEKL come from the germline V gene. The ends lost 3 bases at V and 4 bases at J; junction bases unmatched: 12. This chain's CDR3 is CASSQGTSGQEVPDTQYF. The CDR3 bases are TGCGCCAGCAGCCAGGGGACTAGCGGTCAAGAGGTTCCAGATACGCAGTATTTT.

J is TRBJ2-5 and V is TRBV25-1, with 9 positions matching TRBD2. Germline V gene lookup returns CDR1 MGHDK and CDR2 SYGVNS. The V gene end was trimmed by 6 bases and the J gene end by 5 bases; junction bases not matched to a gene: 19. This CDR3 has 18 residues. The CDR3 DNA reads TGTGCCAGCAGCCTCGCTCCCCCCATTAAGCGGGGGGTTGAGACCCAGTACTTC. Protein product: CASSLAPPIKRGVETQYF. Supplemented by reference TRBV25-1 and TRBJ2-5, the full variable domain reads EADIYQTPRYLVIGTGKKITLECSQTMGHDKMYWYQQDPGMELHLIHYSYGVNSTEKGDLSSESTVSRIRTEHFPLTLESARPSHTSQYLCASSLAPPIKRGVETQYFGPGTRLLVL.

The chain links TRBV7-2 to TRBJ1-2, with TRBD1 identical over 8 bases. The CDR3 has 13 amino acids. Trimming took 5 bases from V and 3 from J; bases not matched to a gene: 2. CDR1 SGHTA and CDR2 FQGNSA come from the germline V gene. The CDR3 spells CASSQGADYGYTF. CDR3 nucleotide sequence: TGTGCCAGCAGCCAGGGGGCGGACTATGGCTACACCTTC.

The V gene is TRBV6-1, the J gene TRBJ2-1, with D possibly TRBD2 on 7 matching bases. Germline V lookup: CDR1 MNHNS, CDR2 SASEGT. The CDR3 is 13 residues long. V lost 3 bases, J lost 7 bases, and 10 bases lay in between. CDR3 bases: TGTGCCAGCAGTGAGGGGGGGGCAAATGAGCAGTTCTTC. It yields the protein CASSEGGANEQFF.

V and J are TRBV6-6 and TRBJ1-2; the D gene is possibly TRBD1 (6 bases). Trimming took 3 bases from V and 4 from J, leaving 9 bases between them. CDR1 MNHNY and CDR2 SVGAGI come from the germline V gene (reference sequence). This CDR3 comprises 13 residues. In DNA, the CDR3 is TGTGCCAGCAGTTATGACAGGAGCTATGGCTACACCTTC. Its translation: CASSYDRSYGYTF.

The chain recombines TRBV3-1 (or the pseudogene TRBV3-2) with TRBJ1-4; weak D call: TRBD1 (6 bases). V lost 1 base, J lost 5 bases, and 11 bases lay in between. The CDR3 consists of 15 residues. Germline V gene sequence: CDR1 LGHDT, CDR2 YNNKEL (reference sequence). The CDR3 spells CASSQVWGRNEKLFF. The CDR3 DNA sequence: TGTGCCAGCAGCCAAGTTTGGGGGCGCAATGAAAAACTGTTTTTT.

J is TRBJ2-1 and V is TRBV2, with unresolved D. Trimming pared 11 bases from V and 5 bases from J, leaving 16 bases between. Germline V gives CDR1 SNHLY, CDR2 FYNNEI. The CDR3 has 13 amino acids. CDR3 sequence reads: CASQPKVNNEQFF. The DNA of the CDR3 is TGTGCCTCGCAGCCTAAAGTGAACAATGAGCAGTTCTTC. The complete variable domain, with remaining parts taken from reference TRBV2 and TRBJ2-1, reads EPEVTQTPSHQVTQMGQEVILRCVPISNHLYFYWYRQILGQKVEFLVSFYNNEISEKSEIFDDQFSVERPDGSNFTLKIRSTKLEDSAMYFCASQPKVNNEQFFGPGTRLTVL.